The next 27 T cell receptor beta chains were all read from a single sample in a study of T cells in Graves' hyperthyroidism and ophthalmopathy. Amplification of TCR beta CDR3 regions used RNA as the template. TCR CDR3 regions were first amplified by RT-PCR with HTBI primers. Using its own MiXCR run on the multiplex PCR reads, TCRdb lists one record per CDR3 protein. This sample carries 500,000 to 600,000 distinct CDR3 sequences, around 42% of them seen once, and the ten largest clones take 15% to 20%. The sequenced sample consisted of peripheral blood or thyroid tissue (not recorded which). These receptors all stem from an adult woman with Graves' disease, either hyperthyroidism or ophthalmopathy (not recorded which).

This chain joins TRBV10-3 and TRBJ2-7, with 9 positions matching TRBD2. Germline lookup yields CDR1 ENHRY and CDR2 SYGVKD. V lost 11 bases to trimming and J lost 3 bases; unmatched junction nucleotides: 8. There are 13 residues in the CDR3. This CDR3 reads CAVSGTSLYEQYF. The CDR3, as DNA: TGTGCCGTCTCCGGGACTAGCCTCTACGAGCAGTACTTC.

The gene calls are TRBV6-1 and TRBJ1-1; maybe TRBD1 (6 bases). The germline V and J ends were trimmed by 6 bases and 8 bases, with 10 bases remaining between them. CDR3 length: 11 residues. Germline CDR1 MNHNS, CDR2 SASEGT. CDR3 residues: CASRTGGEAFF. CDR3 nucleotides: TGTGCCAGCAGAACGGGGGGCGAAGCTTTCTTT.

The V and J genes are TRBV2 and TRBJ1-6; 10 bases line up with TRBD1. The CDR3 is 14 amino acids. The V gene's germline CDR1 is SNHLY and CDR2 FYNNEI. Unmatched junction bases numbered 3, after V lost 6 bases and J lost 7 bases. CDR3 protein: CASRPGQGNSPLHF. DNA of the CDR3: TGTGCCAGCAGGCCGGGACAGGGGAATTCACCCCTCCACTTT.

In its sample, this clonotype was seen many times. The chain joins TRBV5-1 to TRBJ2-7; D is possibly TRBD2 (6 bases). V shed 2 bases and J shed 6 bases, with 9 bases lying between them. Per the germline V gene, CDR1 is SGHRS and CDR2 is YFSETQ. The CDR3 is 12 amino acids. The chain's CDR3 is CASSLGRLEQYF. The DNA for the CDR3 is TGCGCCAGCAGCTTAGGGAGGCTCGAGCAGTACTTC.

The V call is TRBV7-6, the J call TRBJ2-7, with D maybe TRBD2 (6 bases). V was pared by 5 bases and J by 3 bases, with 20 bases between. Per the germline V gene, CDR1 is SGHVS and CDR2 is FNYEAQ. The CDR3 totals 16 residues. In DNA, the CDR3 is TGTGCCAGCAGCGCTGGGATGCTTAGCGGACGCTACGAGCAGTACTTC. Amino acid sequence: CASSAGMLSGRYEQYF.

The CDR3 region is CASIRGTSGQETQYF. CDR3 sequence (DNA): TGTGCCAGCATCCGCGGGACTAGCGGACAAGAGACCCAGTACTTC. V is TRBV2 and J is TRBJ2-5; TRBD2 matches 11 bases. The CDR3 has 15 amino acids. With 7 bases clipped from V and 2 bases from J, the junction kept 6 bases outside the gene matches. Germline V gene data show CDR1 as SNHLY and CDR2 as FYNNEI.

This chain uses TRBV10-3 with TRBJ1-2, with no clear D. The CDR3 extends over 13 amino acids. V gave up 8 bases and J gave up 6 bases, with 16 bases separating them. Per germline, CDR1 ENHRY and CDR2 SYGVKD. This CDR3 reads CAIRGGREDGYTF. In nucleotides, the CDR3 is TGTGCCATCCGAGGCGGGAGGGAAGATGGCTACACCTTC.

The chain couples TRBV7-6 to TRBJ2-7, with D possibly being TRBD1 (6 bases). Trimming took 9 bases from V and 1 from J, leaving 19 bases between them. The CDR3 has 15 residues. The V gene's germline CDR1 is SGHVS and CDR2 FNYEAQ. The CDR3 region has the DNA TGTGCCAGGGGGCAGGGGCCACAGATGTCCTACGAGCAGTACTTC. Protein product: CARGQGPQMSYEQYF.

There are many counts of this clonotype. This chain uses TRBV2 with TRBJ2-7, with TRBD2 identical over 9 bases. This CDR3 contains 16 residues. The J segment lost 5 bases and the V segment lost 4 bases, leaving 12 bases of the junction unmatched. CDR1 is SNHLY and CDR2 is FYNNEI in the germline V gene. CDR3 residues: CASSAPPREGLDEQYF. CDR3 bases: TGTGCCAGCAGTGCTCCGCCGCGGGAGGGCCTGGACGAGCAGTACTTC.

J is TRBJ1-6 and V is TRBV29-1; 11 positions agree with TRBD1. V was pared by 7 bases and J by 10 bases, with 9 bases of the junction left unmatched. The CDR3 loop spans 14 amino acids. The V gene's germline CDR1 is SQVTM and CDR2 ANQGSEA. DNA of the CDR3: TGCAGCGCCGCCTTGGGGACAGGGGGGTCACCCCTCCACTTT. This sequence encodes CSAALGTGGSPLHF.

The V gene is TRBV7-9, the J gene TRBJ2-5, with 9 nucleotides matching TRBD2. With V trimmed by 1 base and J by 6 bases, 12 bases remained unmatched. The CDR3 consists of 17 residues. Germline V gives CDR1 SEHNR, CDR2 FQNEAQ (reference sequence). The CDR3 loop is CASSLEGAGGTPQTQYF. DNA for the CDR3: TGTGCCAGCAGCTTAGAAGGTGCGGGAGGGACCCCGCAGACCCAGTACTTC.

This clonotype was picked up many times. The rearrangement joins TRBV5-1 to TRBJ1-1; possible D gene TRBD1, 5 bases. This CDR3 comprises 13 residues. Germline assignment: CDR1 SGHRS and CDR2 YFSETQ. Trimming took 3 bases from V and 0 from J, leaving 6 bases between them. As DNA, the CDR3 is TGCGCCAGCAGCTCGGGGGTGAACACTGAAGCTTTCTTT. This gives the protein CASSSGVNTEAFF.

Concerning this clonotype: A much bigger clone sits one base away, suggesting this may be a read error. The chain recombines TRBV7-9 with TRBJ2-7; D gene uncertain. Germline V gene sequence: CDR1 SEHNR, CDR2 FQNEAQ (reference sequence). Deletions cut 4 bases from V and 3 bases from J, with 7 bases between. The CDR3 consists of 12 residues. CDR3 residues: CASSSSDYEQYF. The CDR3 nucleotides read TGTGCCAGCAGCTCCAGCGACTACGAGCAGTACTTC.

The chain links TRBV7-3 to TRBJ1-1, with D possibly being TRBD1 (5 bases). Trimming removed 1 base at V and 7 bases at J, with 10 bases between. CDR1 and CDR2 (germline): SGHTA, FQGTGA. The CDR3 extends over 13 amino acids. DNA of the CDR3: TGTGCCAGCAGCTTAAGGGGGGAAGTTGAAGCTTTCTTT. Translating gives CASSLRGEVEAFF.

This clonotype has at least ten counts. The chain links TRBV20-1 to TRBJ1-4; D may be TRBD1 (6 bases). The germline V gene has CDR1 DFQATT and CDR2 SNEGSKA (reference sequence). This CDR3 spans 11 amino acids. The ends were cut back, 6 bases at V and 11 bases at J, with 13 bases in the middle. The CDR3, as DNA: TGCAGTGCCCCCTACAGGGAGAAACTGTTTTTT. Its translation is CSAPYREKLFF.

This clonotype has just a few counts. CDR3 loop: CSAGTSGSYEQYF. DNA for the CDR3: TGCAGCGCCGGGACTAGCGGATCCTACGAGCAGTACTTC. This chain joins TRBV29-1 and TRBJ2-7; 11 positions match TRBD2. The CDR3 is made up of 13 amino acids. The V gene's germline CDR1 is SQVTM and CDR2 ANQGSEA. Germline trimming cut 7 bases from V and 1 base from J; bases unmatched to any gene: 3.

This chain connects TRBV7-9 to TRBJ1-2; D call uncertain. Looked up from germline, CDR1 is SEHNR and CDR2 is FQNEAQ (reference sequence). This CDR3 is 17 amino acids long. V lost 5 bases to trimming and J lost 3 bases, with 22 bases between them. The CDR3 loop is CASSPSGVLATDYGYTF. CDR3 nucleotide sequence: TGTGCCAGCAGCCCCAGCGGCGTACTGGCTACCGACTATGGCTACACCTTC.

This clonotype was recorded many times. V and J are TRBV14 and TRBJ2-7; 8 nucleotides agree with TRBD2. The CDR3 sequence is 16 residues long. Unmatched junction bases numbered 11, after V lost 5 bases and J lost 2 bases. The germline CDR1 and CDR2 sequences are SGHDN and FVKESK. The CDR3 DNA sequence: TGTGCCAGCAGCTTGCACGGGACTAGATTCCCCTACGAGCAGTACTTC. This gives the protein CASSLHGTRFPYEQYF.

This clonotype was detected a few times. This sequence joins TRBV9 and TRBJ2-2, with 7 bases aligning to TRBD2. CDR1 and CDR2 (germline): SGDLS, YYNGEE. The CDR3 sequence is 17 residues long. V dropped 5 bases and J dropped 2; count of bases not matched to a gene: 12. CDR3 residues: CASSSRYPGLNTGELFF. The DNA of the CDR3 is TGTGCCAGCAGTAGCCGTTATCCGGGACTAAACACCGGGGAGCTGTTTTTT. The variable domain in full, completed from reference TRBV9 and TRBJ2-2, reads DSGVTQTPKHLITATGQRVTLRCSPRSGDLSVYWYQQSLDQGLQFLIQYYNGEERAKGNILERFSAQQFPDLHSELNLSSLELGDSALYFCASSSRYPGLNTGELFFGEGSRLTVL.

The sample holds many counts of this clonotype. The DNA for the CDR3 is TGTGCCAGCAGCTTAGCGAATGTGCGGGGAAGCACCGGGGAGCTGTTTTTT. It specifies CASSLANVRGSTGELFF. The chain uses TRBV7-2 and TRBJ2-2, with D possibly being TRBD2 (6 bases). V shed 0 bases and J shed 4 bases, with 15 bases lying between them. Germline CDR1 SGHTA, CDR2 FQGNSA. The CDR3 has 17 amino acids.

V gene TRBV15 combines with J gene TRBJ2-1; D might be TRBD1 or TRBD2, each matching 7 bases. The J call may be mistaken, given a closer DNA end match to TRBJ2-7. This CDR3 contains 16 residues. The germline V gene has CDR1 LNHNV and CDR2 YYDKDF (reference sequence). The CDR3 here is CATSRDQGGAYNEQYF. The CDR3 DNA sequence: TGTGCCACCAGCAGAGATCAGGGGGGGGCGTACAATGAGCAGTACTTC.

This clonotype was seen ten or more times. The J gene is TRBJ1-6, the V gene TRBV20-1; a possible D gene is TRBD1 (5 bases). Germline-derived CDR1 and CDR2 are DFQATT and SNEGSKA (reference sequence). The V and J ends lost 4 bases and 4 bases respectively, with 11 bases between them. The CDR3 is made up of 14 amino acids. The CDR3 protein is CSATWGGYNSPLHF. The DNA of the CDR3 is TGCAGTGCTACTTGGGGGGGATATAATTCACCCCTCCACTTT.

Many counts were recorded for this clonotype. The chain is built from TRBV12-3 or TRBV12-4 and TRBJ1-2; TRBD1 aligns across 10 bases. The CDR3 contains 16 residues. Germline trimming cut 6 bases from V and 4 bases from J; bases unmatched to any gene: 11. The CDR3 is CASSNSGTGVGYGYTF. In nucleotides, the CDR3 is TGTGCCAGCAGCAACTCCGGGACAGGGGTTGGCTATGGCTACACCTTC.

The chain combines TRBV7-2 with TRBJ2-5; possibly TRBD1 for D (6 bases). Deletions cut 2 bases from V and 2 bases from J, with 12 bases between. The CDR3 spans 15 residues. Germline CDR1 SGHTA, CDR2 FQGNSA. In DNA form, the CDR3 reads TGTGCCAGCAGCTTAATTTGGCAGGGGCAAGAGACCCAGTACTTC. This sequence encodes CASSLIWQGQETQYF.

This sequence joins TRBV19 and TRBJ2-7, with 7 nucleotides matching TRBD1. V was clipped by 5 bases and J by 3 bases; unmatched bases: 4. The CDR3 covers 13 residues. Germline CDR1 is LNHDA and CDR2 is SQIVND (reference sequence). The CDR3 DNA reads as TGTGCCAGTAGTCCCTGGGACAGCTACGAGCAGTACTTC. It yields the protein CASSPWDSYEQYF. The complete variable domain, with remaining parts taken from reference TRBV19 and TRBJ2-7, reads DGGITQSPKYLFRKEGQNVTLSCEQNLNHDAMYWYRQDPGQGLRLIYYSQIVNDFQKGDIAEGYSVSREKKESFPLTVTSAQKNPTAFYLCASSPWDSYEQYFGPGTRLTVT.

In DNA, the CDR3 is TGTGCCAGCAGCTTCCCCTTAGGACAGGGGGGCCACGAGCAGTACTTC. Translating gives CASSFPLGQGGHEQYF. The V call is TRBV5-8, the J call TRBJ2-7; 10 nucleotides align to TRBD1. CDR1 is SGHTS and CDR2 is YDEGEE in the germline V gene. Germline trimming cut 2 bases from V and 5 bases from J; bases unmatched to any gene: 10. This CDR3 is built from 16 residues.

The chain has TRBV29-1 and TRBJ2-6, with D perhaps TRBD2 (6 bases). Germline loops: CDR1 SQVTM, CDR2 ANQGSEA. Trimming removed 3 bases at V and 2 bases at J, with 8 bases between. The CDR3 spans 14 residues. The CDR3 DNA reads TGCAGCGTTGAGGAGGGAACTGGGGCCAACGTCCTGACTTTC. This translates into CSVEEGTGANVLTF.